The next 7 T cell receptor beta chains were all read from a single sample in a study of type 1 regulatory T cells. Each CDR3 protein is one row after TCRdb ran MiXCR on the reads. The repertoire holds tens of thousands of distinct CDR3 sequences, with just under 75% as singletons. These TCRs are of unknown antigen specificity. The source material was cultured T cells, either the whole culture or a sorted T cell fraction (not recorded which). The subset was: Tr1-enriched cell product generated in vitro against host alloantigens. These TCRs come from a human donor in good health.

This clonotype turned up a few times. The rearrangement uses TRBV20-1 and TRBJ1-2, with a weak D call TRBD1 (6 bases). Germline V gene lookup returns CDR1 DFQATT and CDR2 SNEGSKA (reference sequence). The CDR3 consists of 13 residues. The V gene lost 3 bases and the J gene lost 4 bases, with 12 bases spanning the gap. The CDR3 region has the DNA TGCAGTGCTAGCAAGGGGGGGGGCTATGGCTACACCTTC. Amino acids: CSASKGGGYGYTF.

The gene calls are TRBV20-1 and TRBJ2-3; D remains ambiguous. The CDR3 covers 12 residues. The germline gives CDR1 DFQATT, CDR2 SNEGSKA (reference sequence). V lost 1 base and J 6 bases, leaving 8 bases between the germline ends. In DNA, the CDR3 is TGCAGTGCTAGAGCCTCTCTCGATACGCAGTATTTT. It encodes CSARASLDTQYF.

A few counts support this clonotype. The rearrangement uses TRBV6-6 and TRBJ2-7; 7 nucleotides align to TRBD2. CDR3 length equals 17 residues. The V gene end was trimmed by 2 bases and the J gene end by 0 bases; junction bases not matched to a gene: 10. Germline CDR1 is MNHNY and CDR2 is SVGAGI (reference sequence). The CDR3 DNA reads TGTGCCAGCAGTTACGGGGGGGGGGTAGGAAGCTCCTACGAGCAGTACTTC. Its translation: CASSYGGGVGSSYEQYF.

The V call is TRBV5-1, the J call TRBJ2-2; TRBD1 matches 7 bases. The CDR3 length is 17 residues. The germline V gene encodes CDR1 SGHRS and CDR2 YFSETQ. The J segment lost 2 bases and the V segment lost 3 bases, leaving 10 bases of the junction unmatched. In nucleotides, the CDR3 is TGCGCCAGCAGCTCTAGGCCCGGGACAGACAACACCGGGGAGCTGTTTTTT. The encoded protein is CASSSRPGTDNTGELFF.

The chain employs TRBV7-9 and TRBJ2-3; no firm D call. V was clipped by 1 base and J by 2 bases, with 10 bases between them. This CDR3 has 15 residues. From germline, CDR1 is SEHNR and CDR2 FQNEAQ (reference sequence). The CDR3 loop reads CASSLGSVVTDTQYF. CDR3 DNA sequence: TGTGCCAGCAGCTTAGGGTCGGTGGTCACAGATACGCAGTATTTT.

The chain combines TRBV5-6 with TRBJ2-2, with D perhaps TRBD1 or TRBD2 (5 bases each). The V and J ends lost 3 bases and 7 bases respectively, with 16 bases between them. From germline, CDR1 is SGHDT and CDR2 YYEEEE. This CDR3 has 15 amino acids. For the CDR3, the DNA is TGTGCCAGCAGCTGGGGGAGTAAGAGGATCGGGGAGCTGTTTTTT. Amino acid sequence: CASSWGSKRIGELFF.

The rearrangement links TRBV12-3 or TRBV12-4 to TRBJ2-2, with a possible D match to TRBD2 (6 bases). The CDR3 covers 14 residues. Trimming took 3 bases from V and 4 from J, leaving 9 bases between them. CDR3: CASSFGGPTGELFF. The CDR3 DNA is TGTGCCAGCAGTTTCGGGGGACCCACCGGGGAGCTGTTTTTT.